The 11 T cell receptor beta chains given below trace back to one sample, sequenced in a study of blood T cell repertoires in COVID-19. The repertoire was sequenced with immunoSEQ multiplex PCR; TCRdb's copy has only in-frame clones and lacks some. The data contain under 250,000 clones, around nine tenths of them singletons. Sample: peripheral blood. These receptors all come from a man older than 75 with acute or convalescent COVID-19.

The chain carries TRBV18 and TRBJ1-5; TRBD1 is a possible D gene (6 bases). Germline CDR1 KGHSH, CDR2 LQKENI. Trimming removed 1 base at V and 4 bases at J, with 8 bases between. The CDR3 is 14 residues long. This CDR3 reads CASSPLGGNQPQHF. CDR3 nucleotides: TGTGCCAGCTCACCACTAGGGGGTAATCAGCCCCAGCATTTT.

The rearrangement joins TRBV12-3 or TRBV12-4 to TRBJ2-2, with D possibly TRBD1 on 6 matching bases. Between the trimmed V and J ends, which lost 8 bases and 7 bases, there was a span of 14 bases. This CDR3 has 13 residues. The CDR3 bases are TGTGCCAGCCGCTCAGGGGAAAACGGGGAGCTGTTTTTT. Translated: CASRSGENGELFF.

The gene calls are TRBV25-1 and TRBJ2-5; a weak D match, TRBD2 (7 bases). V shed 3 bases and J shed 5 bases, with 16 bases lying between them. The CDR3 has 15 residues. The germline V gene has CDR1 MGHDK and CDR2 SYGVNS. CDR3 in amino acids: CASSDPRGAGETQYF. CDR3 coding DNA: TGTGCCAGCAGTGACCCCCGGGGGGCAGGGGAGACCCAGTACTTC. Full variable domain (missing parts from reference TRBV25-1 and TRBJ2-5): EADIYQTPRYLVIGTGKKITLECSQTMGHDKMYWYQQDPGMELHLIHYSYGVNSTEKGDLSSESTVSRIRTEHFPLTLESARPSHTSQYLCASSDPRGAGETQYFGPGTRLLVL.

This chain connects TRBV28 to TRBJ1-1; no clear D gene. Germline V lookup: CDR1 MDHEN, CDR2 SYDVKM. This CDR3 has 14 residues. V gave up 6 bases and J gave up 0 bases, with 11 bases separating them. CDR3 nucleotides: TGTGCCAGCAGCAAGAGGGTTATGAACACTGAAGCTTTCTTT. Amino acids: CASSKRVMNTEAFF. The whole variable domain, remainder taken from reference TRBV28 and TRBJ1-1, is DVKVTQSSRYLVKRTGEKVFLECVQDMDHENMFWYRQDPGLGLRLIYFSYDVKMKEKGDIPEGYSVSREKKERFSLILESASTNQTSMYLCASSKRVMNTEAFFGQGTRLTVV.

The genes are TRBV7-2 and TRBJ2-5; 10 nucleotides agree with TRBD2. The CDR3 contains 16 residues. CDR1 SGHTA and CDR2 FQGNSA come from the germline V gene. The V segment lost 3 bases and the J segment 2 bases; nucleotides outside the gene matches: 6. CDR3 in amino acids: CASSLFGLAAQETQYF. CDR3 sequence (DNA): TGTGCCAGCAGCTTGTTCGGACTAGCGGCACAAGAGACCCAGTACTTC.

V is TRBV19 and J is TRBJ2-1; 11 bases are a match to TRBD2. Trimming removed 6 bases from V and 2 bases from J; junction bases left unmatched: 3. The germline V gene encodes CDR1 LNHDA and CDR2 SQIVND (reference sequence). The CDR3 is 15 residues long. CDR3 region: CASSVTSGTYNEQFF. The CDR3 DNA follows: TGTGCCAGTAGCGTGACTAGCGGGACCTACAATGAGCAGTTCTTC.

The CDR3 nucleotides are TGTGCCAGCAGCTTACGCATCGGGTCGCGGAATGAGCAGTTCTTC. Residues: CASSLRIGSRNEQFF. V and J are TRBV7-9 and TRBJ2-1; D unresolved. Trimming cost V 2 bases and J 7 bases, with 15 bases left between them. The CDR3 loop spans 15 amino acids. Germline values: CDR1 SEHNR, CDR2 FQNEAQ (reference sequence).

V gene TRBV7-2 combines with J gene TRBJ2-5; tentatively, D is TRBD2 (6 bases). CDR1 and CDR2 from the germline V gene are SGHTA and FQGNSA. This CDR3 has 14 amino acids. V was pared by 0 bases and J by 4 bases, with 9 bases between. CDR3 sequence: CASSLAMGGETQYF. CDR3 sequence (DNA): TGTGCCAGCAGCTTAGCGATGGGGGGAGAGACCCAGTACTTC.

This chain connects TRBV25-1 to TRBJ2-5; 8 bases match TRBD1. The V segment lost 1 base and the J segment 2 bases; nucleotides outside the gene matches: 3. The CDR3 contains 15 residues. CDR1 is MGHDK, CDR2 SYGVNS, per germline. CDR3 loop: CASSEWRTGQETQYF. In DNA form, the CDR3 reads TGTGCCAGCAGTGAATGGAGGACAGGGCAAGAGACCCAGTACTTC.

This chain joins TRBV18 and TRBJ2-1; 7 bases line up with TRBD1. Trimming cost V 0 bases and J 1 base; bases outside gene matches: 3. The germline V gene encodes CDR1 KGHSH and CDR2 LQKENI. This CDR3 contains 16 residues. This CDR3 reads CASSPPVRGSYNEQFF. The DNA for the CDR3 is TGTGCCAGCTCACCACCCGTCAGGGGGTCCTACAATGAGCAGTTCTTC.

The rearrangement joins TRBV7-3 to TRBJ1-2; a weak D match, TRBD1 (6 bases). Per the germline V gene, CDR1 is SGHTA and CDR2 is FQGTGA. This CDR3 contains 15 residues. V lost 5 bases, J lost 4 bases, and 17 bases lay in between. The CDR3, as DNA: TGTGCCAGCAGCCCGGACAGCAGCTCTGCCTATGGCTACACCTTC. As protein: CASSPDSSSAYGYTF.